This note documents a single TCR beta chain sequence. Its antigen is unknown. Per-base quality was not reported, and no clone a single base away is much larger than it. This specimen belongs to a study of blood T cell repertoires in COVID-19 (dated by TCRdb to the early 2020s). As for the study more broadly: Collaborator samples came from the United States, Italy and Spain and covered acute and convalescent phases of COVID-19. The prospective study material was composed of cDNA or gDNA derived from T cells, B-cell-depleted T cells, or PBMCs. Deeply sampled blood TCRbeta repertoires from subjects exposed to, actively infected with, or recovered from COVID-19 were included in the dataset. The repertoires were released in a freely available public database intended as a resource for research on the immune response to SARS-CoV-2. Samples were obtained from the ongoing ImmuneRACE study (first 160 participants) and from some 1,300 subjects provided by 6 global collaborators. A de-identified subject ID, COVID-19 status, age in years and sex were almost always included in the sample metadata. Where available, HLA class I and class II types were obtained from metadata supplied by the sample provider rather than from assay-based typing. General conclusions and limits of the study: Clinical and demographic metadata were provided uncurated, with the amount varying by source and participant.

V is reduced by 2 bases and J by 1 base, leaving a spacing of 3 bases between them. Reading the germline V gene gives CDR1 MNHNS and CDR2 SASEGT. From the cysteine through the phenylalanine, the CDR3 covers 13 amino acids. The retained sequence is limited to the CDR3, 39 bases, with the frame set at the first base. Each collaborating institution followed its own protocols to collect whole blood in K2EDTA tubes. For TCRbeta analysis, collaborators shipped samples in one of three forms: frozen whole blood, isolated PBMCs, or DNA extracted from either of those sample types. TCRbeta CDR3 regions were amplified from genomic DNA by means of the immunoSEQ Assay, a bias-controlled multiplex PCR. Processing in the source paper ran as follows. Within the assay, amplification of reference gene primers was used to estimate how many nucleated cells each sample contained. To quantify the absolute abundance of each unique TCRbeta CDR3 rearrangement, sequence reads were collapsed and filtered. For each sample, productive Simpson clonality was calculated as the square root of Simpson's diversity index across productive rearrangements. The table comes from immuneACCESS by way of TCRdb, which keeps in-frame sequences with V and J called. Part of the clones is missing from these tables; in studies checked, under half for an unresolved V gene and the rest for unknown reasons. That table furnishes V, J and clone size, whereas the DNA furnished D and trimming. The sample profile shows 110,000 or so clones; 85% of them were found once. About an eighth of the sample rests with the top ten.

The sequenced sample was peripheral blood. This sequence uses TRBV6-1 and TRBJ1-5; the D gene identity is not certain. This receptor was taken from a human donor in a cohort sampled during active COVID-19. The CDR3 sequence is CASSEQSNQPQHF. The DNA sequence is TGTGCCAGCAGTGAACAGAGCAATCAGCCCCAGCATTTT.